The next 6 T cell receptor beta chains were all read from a single sample in a study of cytotoxic CD8 clonotypes in ibrutinib-treated CLL. Profiled with immunoSEQ multiplex PCR; TCRdb holds only in-frame clones, not every one. The sample contains 40,000 or so clones, 60% to 75% of which appear only once. This specimen consisted of PBMCs, obtained at disease progression, from a patient treated with ibrutinib. All receptors come from a human donor with chronic lymphocytic leukemia.

The rearrangement links TRBV6-1 to TRBJ1-1, with D maybe TRBD1 (5 bases). CDR3 length: 14 residues. V dropped 7 bases and J dropped 1 base, with 13 bases sitting between them. Germline V CDR1 and CDR2: MNHNS, SASEGT. The CDR3 loop is CASTTVWANTEAFF. The CDR3 DNA reads TGTGCCAGCACGACAGTTTGGGCGAACACTGAAGCTTTCTTT.

This chain links TRBV27 with TRBJ2-1; TRBD1 is a possible D gene (6 bases). The CDR3 sequence is 13 residues long. CDR1 is MNHEY, CDR2 SMNVEV, per germline (reference sequence). Trimming took off 3 bases at V and 5 bases at J, with 8 bases between the two ends. The CDR3 region has the DNA TGTGCCAGCAGTTTGGCAGGGGACAATGAGCAGTTCTTC. It codes for CASSLAGDNEQFF.

This clone was counted a single time. The chain recombines TRBV7-6 with TRBJ1-4; D ambiguous. CDR3 size: 17 residues. Trimming shortened V by 0 bases and J by 0 bases, and 11 bases separated the two germline ends. Germline CDR1 is SGHVS and CDR2 is FNYEAQ. This CDR3 reads CASSLAVNLATNEKLFF. The CDR3 DNA follows: TGTGCCAGCAGCTTAGCGGTTAACCTTGCAACTAATGAAAAACTGTTTTTT.

The gene calls are TRBV15 and TRBJ2-1, with 10 bases fitting TRBD2. CDR3 length equals 15 residues. V gave up 1 base and J gave up 6 bases; unmatched junction bases: 3. The germline gives CDR1 LNHNV, CDR2 YYDKDF (reference sequence). Here the CDR3 DNA reads TGTGCCACCAGCAGAGGACTAGCGGGTGTCAATGAGCAGTTCTTC. Translated: CATSRGLAGVNEQFF.

This clone was seen a few times. For the CDR3, the DNA is TGTGCCAGCAGATCACAGGGGACGGGCAATCAGCCCCAGCATTTT. Translation gives CASRSQGTGNQPQHF. The chain has TRBV6-5 and TRBJ1-5, with TRBD1 identical over 7 bases. Per the germline V gene, CDR1 is MNHEY and CDR2 is SVGAGI. V lost 6 bases to trimming and J lost 2 bases; unmatched junction nucleotides: 7. The CDR3 is 15 amino acids.

The V and J genes are TRBV7-2 and TRBJ2-7; D might be TRBD1 (6 bases). CDR3 size: 13 residues. The germline CDR1 and CDR2 sequences are SGHTA and FQGNSA. V lost 6 bases and J lost 3, with 12 bases in between. The DNA of the CDR3 is TGTGCCAGCAGGTCGACAGGAGTCTACGAGCAGTACTTC. Its protein product is CASRSTGVYEQYF.